This T cell receptor (beta chain) was documented in a study of blood T cells in healthy people across ages. Germline lookup yields CDR1 SGDLS and CDR2 YYNGEE. With 0 bases clipped from V and 5 bases from J, the junction kept 8 bases outside the gene matches. The CDR3 has 17 amino acids. Primers used in a second PCR of roughly 7 to 12 cycles were a sample-barcoded 5' primer and a J-beta primer mix. Each CDR3 protein gets one entry after TCRdb re-called the 5' RACE reads with MiXCR. The data show some 900,000 distinct CDR3 sequences, roughly 43% seen once. The receptor comes from a young man in good health. The sample comprised blood. This sequence joins TRBV9 and TRBJ2-5, with TRBD2 matching 12 bases. In DNA, the CDR3 is TGTGCCAGCAGCGTAGCGGCTAGCGGGGGGGGTGCTGAGACCCAGTACTTC. Translated: CASSVAASGGGAETQYF.